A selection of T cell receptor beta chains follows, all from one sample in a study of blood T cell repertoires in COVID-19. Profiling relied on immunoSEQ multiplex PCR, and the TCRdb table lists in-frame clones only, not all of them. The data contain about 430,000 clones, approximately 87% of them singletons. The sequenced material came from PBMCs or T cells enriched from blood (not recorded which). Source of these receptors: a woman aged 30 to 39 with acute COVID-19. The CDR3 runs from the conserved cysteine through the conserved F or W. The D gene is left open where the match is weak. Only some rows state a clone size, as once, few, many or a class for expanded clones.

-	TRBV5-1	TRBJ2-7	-	CASREQGGAYEQYF	TGCGCCAGCAGGGAGCAGGGCGGAGCCTACGAGCAGTACTTC
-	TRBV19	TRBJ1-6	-	CASSIGQENSPLHF	TGTGCCAGTAGTATAGGACAGGAGAATTCACCCCTCCACTTT
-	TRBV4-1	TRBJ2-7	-	CASSQDGEQYF	TGCGCCAGCAGCCAAGACGGCGAGCAGTACTTC
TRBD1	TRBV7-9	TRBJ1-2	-	CASSPWTGLGYTF	TGTGCCAGCAGCCCCTGGACAGGGCTAGGCTACACCTTC
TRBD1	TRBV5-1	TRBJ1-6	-	CASSSTGQDNSPLHF	TGCGCCAGCAGCTCCACGGGACAGGATAATTCACCCCTCCACTTT
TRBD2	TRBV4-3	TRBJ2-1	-	CASSQHQGLAGPSVLFF	TGCGCCAGCAGCCAACATCAGGGACTAGCGGGGCCATCGGTTCTGTTCTTC
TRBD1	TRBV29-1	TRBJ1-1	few	CSVVQQGAYTEAFF	TGCAGCGTTGTCCAACAGGGGGCGTACACTGAAGCTTTCTTT
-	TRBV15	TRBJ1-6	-	CATSRGDRGGNSPLHF	TGTGCCACCAGCAGAGGTGATCGGGGTGGTAATTCACCCCTCCACTTT
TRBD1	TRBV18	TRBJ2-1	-	CASSLTPGQGAHNEQFF	TGTGCCAGCTCACTAACTCCGGGACAGGGGGCACACAATGAGCAGTTCTTC
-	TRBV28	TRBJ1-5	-	CAVFSGRGGTQHF	TGTGCCGTCTTCTCTGGACGGGGGGGAACCCAGCATTTT
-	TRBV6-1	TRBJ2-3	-	CASSEAWGDGDTQYF	TGTGCCAGCAGTGAAGCATGGGGGGACGGTGATACGCAGTATTTT
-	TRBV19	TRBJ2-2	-	CASNTGRNTGELFF	TGTGCCAGTAATACGGGGAGGAACACCGGGGAGCTGTTTTTT
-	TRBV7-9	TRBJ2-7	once	CASSAGEEYEQYF	TGTGCCAGCAGCGCCGGAGAGGAGTACGAGCAGTACTTC
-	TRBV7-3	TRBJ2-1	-	CASSSGRSSYNEQFF	TGTGCCAGCAGCTCCGGGAGAAGCTCCTACAATGAGCAGTTCTTC
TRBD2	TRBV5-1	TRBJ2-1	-	CASSVGLAGGPNNEQFF	TGCGCCAGCAGCGTGGGACTAGCGGGGGGGCCAAACAATGAGCAGTTCTTC
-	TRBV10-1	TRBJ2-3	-	CAPGGPDTQYF	TGCGCCCCAGGGGGGCCAGATACGCAGTATTTT
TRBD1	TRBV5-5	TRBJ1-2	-	CASSLYPGGSGYTF	TGTGCCAGCAGCCTTTACCCAGGGGGAAGTGGCTACACCTTC
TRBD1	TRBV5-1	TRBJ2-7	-	CASSLMQGVNEQYF	TGCGCCAGCAGCTTGATGCAGGGGGTCAACGAGCAGTACTTC
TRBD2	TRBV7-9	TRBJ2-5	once	CASSSGTSLGETQYF	TGTGCCAGCAGCTCCGGGACTAGCCTTGGGGAGACCCAGTACTTC
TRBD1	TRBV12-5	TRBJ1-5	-	CASVIQGGGNQPQHF	TGTGCTAGTGTTATACAGGGGGGCGGCAATCAGCCCCAGCATTTT
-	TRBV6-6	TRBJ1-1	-	CASSRSAENTEAFF	TGTGCCAGCAGTCGATCGGCTGAGAACACTGAAGCTTTCTTT
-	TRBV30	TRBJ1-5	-	CAWSAGLGNQPQHF	TGTGCCTGGAGCGCCGGACTGGGGAATCAGCCCCAGCATTTT
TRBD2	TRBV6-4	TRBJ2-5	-	CASSEGLGFVGTQYF	TGTGCCAGCTCCGAGGGACTAGGTTTTGTAGGGACCCAGTACTTC
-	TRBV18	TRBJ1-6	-	CASSPPGGGENSPLHF	TGTGCCAGCTCACCACCGGGGGGAGGAGAGAATTCACCCCTCCACTTT
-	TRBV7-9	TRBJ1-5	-	CASSLREGELHF	TGTGCCAGCAGCCTCAGGGAAGGCGAGCTCCATTTT
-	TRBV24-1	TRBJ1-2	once	CATSDYPTGNYGYTF	TGTGCCACCAGTGATTACCCCACAGGAAACTATGGCTACACCTTC